The 20 T cell receptor beta chains below all came from one sample that was sequenced in a study of beta chain features in type 1 diabetes. Expressed TCRB transcripts got sequenced, as all isolated RNA was reverse transcribed. Assay: immunoSEQ multiplex PCR; the TCRdb copy retains only in-frame clones and omits some. The sample carries over 300,000 clones, around 8% recorded once. Sequenced: central memory CD4+ T cells from blood. Source of these receptors: a woman between 18 and 29 years old in good health.

This clone has more than one count but fewer than ten. The rearrangement uses TRBV7-8 and TRBJ2-1; TRBD2 agrees at 13 bases. V lost 7 bases, J lost 2 bases, and 8 bases stayed unmatched. Looked up from germline, CDR1 is SGHVS and CDR2 is FQNEAQ. This CDR3 region has 17 residues. The DNA for the CDR3 is TGTGCCAGCACCCCCACCGGGACTAGCGGGACCTACAATGAGCAGTTCTTC. This sequence encodes CASTPTGTSGTYNEQFF.

In its sample, this clone was seen a few times. The chain joins TRBV7-2 to TRBJ2-3; the match to TRBD2 covers 9 bases. The CDR3 loop spans 19 amino acids. Germline assignment: CDR1 SGHTA and CDR2 FQGNSA. J gave up 1 base and V 0 bases, and 11 bases lay outside the gene matches. Here the CDR3 DNA reads TGTGCCAGCAGCTTAGCGGCTAGCGGGAAGGGGGGGGGCACAGATACGCAGTATTTT. Protein sequence: CASSLAASGKGGGTDTQYF.

Only a few counts were recorded for this clone. The chain combines TRBV7-2 with TRBJ1-1; perhaps TRBD1 as D (5 bases). The ends were cut back, 3 bases at V and 4 bases at J, with 9 bases in the middle. Looked up from germline, CDR1 is SGHTA and CDR2 is FQGNSA. The CDR3 extends over 13 amino acids. This CDR3 is CASSFGGTTEAFF. CDR3 nucleotide sequence: TGTGCCAGCAGCTTCGGGGGGACCACTGAAGCTTTCTTT. The complete variable domain, with remaining parts taken from reference TRBV7-2 and TRBJ1-1, reads GAGVSQSPSNKVTEKGKDVELRCDPISGHTALYWYRQSLGQGLEFLIYFQGNSAPDKSGLPSDRFSAERTGGSVSTLTIQRTQQEDSAVYLCASSFGGTTEAFFGQGTRLTVV.

This clone was detected only a few times. CDR3 DNA sequence: TGTGCCAGCAGCTTAATCGGGGGCGATGAGCAGTTCTTC. This encodes CASSLIGGDEQFF. This rearrangement joins TRBV7-6 to TRBJ2-1; D might be TRBD1 or TRBD2, each matching 6 bases. Trimming took 2 bases from V and 8 from J, leaving 10 bases between them. Germline V gene sequence: CDR1 SGHVS, CDR2 FNYEAQ. This CDR3 is built from 13 residues.

This clone was observed a few times. This chain links TRBV18 with TRBJ2-3; D gene uncertain. CDR3 length: 11 amino acids. The ends were cut back, 6 bases at V and 6 bases at J, with 7 bases in the middle. Per germline, CDR1 KGHSH and CDR2 LQKENI. CDR3 sequence reads: CASSTGDTQYF. As DNA, the CDR3 is TGTGCCAGCTCGACCGGGGATACGCAGTATTTT.

The V gene is TRBV19, the J gene TRBJ2-7; D unresolved. The CDR3 consists of 14 residues. Trimming shortened V by 1 base and J by 3 bases, and 10 bases separated the two germline ends. Germline V lookup: CDR1 LNHDA, CDR2 SQIVND (reference sequence). The CDR3 region is CASSIGVEDYEQYF. The CDR3 DNA reads TGTGCCAGTAGTATAGGGGTTGAGGACTACGAGCAGTACTTC.

This clone turned up a few times. The CDR3 DNA is TGTGCCAGCAGCGTCGGGACGACGGGAATGGAGACCCAGTACTTC. Residues: CASSVGTTGMETQYF. The V call is TRBV5-4, the J call TRBJ2-5; the D call may be TRBD1 or TRBD2 (5 bases each). Germline loops: CDR1 SGHNT, CDR2 YYREEE (reference sequence). V lost 4 bases and J lost 5, with 18 bases in between. This CDR3 is 15 amino acids long.

The V call is TRBV7-8, the J call TRBJ2-3; a weak D match, TRBD1 (5 bases). Between the trimmed V and J ends, which lost 9 bases and 0 bases, there was a span of 16 bases. This CDR3 region has 15 residues. Germline values: CDR1 SGHVS, CDR2 FQNEAQ. The CDR3 is CASLKAQASTDTQYF. CDR3 coding DNA: TGTGCCAGTCTTAAAGCACAGGCTAGCACAGATACGCAGTATTTT.

The sample holds many counts of this clone. Other DNA sequences in this sample translate to the same CDR3. The chain joins TRBV7-9 to TRBJ2-1; D is unresolved. This CDR3 is 12 amino acids long. The germline CDR1 and CDR2 sequences are SEHNR and FQNEAQ (reference sequence). V was clipped by 3 bases and J by 4 bases, with 4 bases between them. The CDR3 sequence: CASSLGYNEQFF. CDR3 DNA: TGTGCCAGCAGCTTGGGGTACAATGAGCAGTTCTTC.

This rearrangement joins TRBV29-1 to TRBJ2-2, with 9 nucleotides matching TRBD2. Germline CDR1 and CDR2: SQVTM and ANQGSEA. The CDR3 length is 16 residues. V was pared by 7 bases and J by 2 bases, with 11 bases of the junction left unmatched. The CDR3 is CSAGGIAGANTGELFF. The DNA of the CDR3 is TGCAGCGCGGGGGGTATAGCGGGAGCTAACACCGGGGAGCTGTTTTTT.

This clone was observed a few times. The same CDR3 arises from other DNA sequences in this sample as well. V gene TRBV20-1 combines with J gene TRBJ2-7; the D is unclear. Per germline, CDR1 DFQATT and CDR2 SNEGSKA (reference sequence). Trimming took off 0 bases at V and 7 bases at J, with 7 bases between the two ends. The CDR3 is 11 amino acids. CDR3 residues: CSAREDGEQYF. In nucleotides, the CDR3 is TGCAGTGCTAGAGAGGATGGGGAGCAGTACTTC.

The V call is TRBV20-1, the J call TRBJ2-2; TRBD2 is a possible D gene (6 bases). The CDR3 length is 11 residues. Germline V lookup: CDR1 DFQATT, CDR2 SNEGSKA (reference sequence). V lost 6 bases and J 7 bases, leaving 9 bases between the germline ends. CDR3 loop: CSARGGGELFF. Here the CDR3 DNA reads TGCAGTGCAAGGGGAGGCGGGGAGCTGTTTTTT.

The chain has TRBV28 and TRBJ2-5, with 8 bases fitting TRBD2. Germline CDR1 is MDHEN and CDR2 is SYDVKM. This CDR3 comprises 16 residues. The trim removed 1 base at V and 5 bases at J, leaving 9 bases unmatched. This CDR3 is CASSLLSAGVLETQYF. The CDR3, as DNA: TGTGCCAGCAGTTTATTATCAGCGGGAGTCCTTGAGACCCAGTACTTC.

This clone was seen a few times. This chain joins TRBV4-2 and TRBJ1-1, with TRBD1 matching over 8 bases. Germline V gene data show CDR1 as LGHNA and CDR2 as YNFKEQ. CDR3 length equals 17 residues. V trimming: 0 bases; J trimming: 0 bases; junction bases outside the gene matches: 6. CDR3 sequence reads: CASSQDRDRTMNTEAFF. For the CDR3, the DNA is TGTGCCAGCAGCCAAGACCGGGACAGGACCATGAACACTGAAGCTTTCTTT.

The chain is built from TRBV28 and TRBJ2-7; weak D call: TRBD1 (5 bases). Trimming cost V 3 bases and J 3 bases, with 18 bases left between them. CDR1 is MDHEN, CDR2 SYDVKM, per germline. This CDR3 has 16 residues. CDR3 region: CASSFSARGQVYEQYF. In nucleotides, the CDR3 is TGTGCCAGCAGTTTTTCGGCCCGTGGACAAGTCTACGAGCAGTACTTC.

The chain combines TRBV6-5 with TRBJ2-7; the match to TRBD2 covers 10 bases. Germline assignment: CDR1 MNHEY and CDR2 SVGAGI. The V gene end was trimmed by 6 bases and the J gene end by 7 bases; junction bases not matched to a gene: 12. The CDR3 consists of 15 residues. The CDR3 region has the DNA TGTGCCAGCAGCCCCGGAGCGGGAGGGCCCCGGGAGCAGTACTTC. Its protein product is CASSPGAGGPREQYF.

The V and J genes are TRBV4-1 and TRBJ2-4; a weak D match, TRBD2 (5 bases). Germline V gene lookup returns CDR1 MGHRA and CDR2 YSYEKL. The CDR3 is 13 residues long. V was pared by 6 bases and J by 3 bases, with 9 bases between. The CDR3 protein is CASSEAVKNIQYF. The CDR3 DNA is TGCGCCAGCAGTGAAGCGGTCAAAAACATTCAGTACTTC.

This clone was seen ten or more times. The J gene is TRBJ1-1, the V gene TRBV29-1; D gene uncertain. V gave up 6 bases and J gave up 7 bases, with 9 bases separating them. The germline V gene encodes CDR1 SQVTM and CDR2 ANQGSEA. There are 10 residues in the CDR3. This CDR3 is CSVLGIEAFF. The CDR3 DNA reads as TGCAGCGTCCTAGGGATTGAAGCTTTCTTT.

This chain links TRBV6-5 with TRBJ2-1; 10 positions match TRBD2. The germline V gene encodes CDR1 MNHEY and CDR2 SVGAGI. Germline trimming cut 6 bases from V and 5 bases from J; bases unmatched to any gene: 7. CDR3 length: 15 residues. CDR3 nucleotides: TGTGCCAGCAGGGGAAGCGGGAGGGCCCACAATGAGCAGTTCTTC. It is translated as CASRGSGRAHNEQFF.

V gene TRBV6-5 combines with J gene TRBJ2-3; the D call may be TRBD1 or TRBD2 (5 bases each). Germline V gene data show CDR1 as MNHEY and CDR2 as SVGAGI. Trimming shortened V by 6 bases and J by 2 bases, and 9 bases separated the two germline ends. The CDR3 is 13 amino acids. The DNA of the CDR3 is TGTGCCAGCAGCTATGGGACCACAGATACGCAGTATTTT. This encodes CASSYGTTDTQYF.